This T cell receptor beta chain comes out of a study of control samples from healthy donors and cancer patients (dated by TCRdb to the early 2020s). Library method: the immunoSEQ multiplex PCR assay. TCRdb's version of the immuneACCESS table is confined to in-frame rearrangements and falls short of the full clone set. An unresolved V gene accounts for under half of the shortfall where checked; the remainder is of unknown origin. For this sample there are some 120,000 clones; approximately 92% appear just once. The ten largest clones take up 0.55% to 0.65% of the sample. CDR1 and CDR2, looked up from the germline V gene (reference sequence), are SGHNT and YYREEE. The CDR3, cysteine through phenylalanine, is 16 amino acids long. This entry keeps only the CDR3 DNA: 48 bases, framed from base 1. Deletion took 4 bases off V and 2 bases off J, with a span of 18 bases between the germline ends. A note on this clone: Its antigen is unknown. No qualities accompany the bases; no much larger clone lies one base away.

The receptor was isolated from an elderly man with head and neck cancer. The V gene is TRBV5-4 and the J gene is TRBJ1-1; D gene: possibly TRBD1, on 5 matching bases. The source material was PBMCs. CDR3 loop: CASSTGPSRANTEAFF. Here is the DNA: TGTGCCAGCAGCACAGGCCCCTCAAGGGCCAACACTGAAGCTTTCTTT.